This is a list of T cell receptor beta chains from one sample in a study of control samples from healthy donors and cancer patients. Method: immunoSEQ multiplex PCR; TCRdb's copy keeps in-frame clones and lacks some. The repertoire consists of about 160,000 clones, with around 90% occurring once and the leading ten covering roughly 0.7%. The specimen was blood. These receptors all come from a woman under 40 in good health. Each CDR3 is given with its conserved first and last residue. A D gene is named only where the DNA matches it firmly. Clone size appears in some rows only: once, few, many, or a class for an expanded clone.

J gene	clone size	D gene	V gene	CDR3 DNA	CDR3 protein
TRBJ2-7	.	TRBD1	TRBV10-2	TGCGCCAGCAGTGACCGACCGGGACAGGGTGGTCACGAGCAGTACTTC	CASSDRPGQGGHEQYF
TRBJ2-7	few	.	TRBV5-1	TGCGCCAGCAGCTTGGAGGATCGCTACGAGCAGTACTTC	CASSLEDRYEQYF
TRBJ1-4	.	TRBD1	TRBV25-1	TGTGCCAGCACCCGAGGGGACAGTAATGAAAAACTGTTTTTT	CASTRGDSNEKLFF
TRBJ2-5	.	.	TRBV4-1	TGCGCCAGCAGCCAAGACGGTCGGCCGTACTTC	CASSQDGRPYF
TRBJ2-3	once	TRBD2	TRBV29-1	TGCAGCGTAGCGGGACTAGGGGCAGATACGCAGTATTTT	CSVAGLGADTQYF
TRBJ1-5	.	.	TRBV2	TGTGCCAGCAGTGAAGTCCCGGGACACTCATATAGCAATCAGCCCCAGCATTTT	CASSEVPGHSYSNQPQHF
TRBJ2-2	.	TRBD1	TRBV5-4	TGTGCCAGCAGCTTGGAGGGCCAGGGGGCGGGAGAGCTGTTTTTT	CASSLEGQGAGELFF
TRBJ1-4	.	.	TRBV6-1	TGTGCCAGCAGTGATGGAGTGCCGTCAAATGAAAAACTGTTTTTT	CASSDGVPSNEKLFF
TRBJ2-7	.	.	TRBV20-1	TGCAGTGCTAGTTCCGGACCTGCGGGCGAGCAGTACTTC	CSASSGPAGEQYF
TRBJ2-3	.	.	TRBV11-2	TGTGCCAGCAGCTTAGGGCTAGCCCCAAACACAGATACGCAGTATTTT	CASSLGLAPNTDTQYF
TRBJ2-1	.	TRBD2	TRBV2	TGTGCCAGCAGCCCCGGGACTAGCGGCAATGAGCAGTTCTTC	CASSPGTSGNEQFF
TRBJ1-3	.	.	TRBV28	TGTGCCAGCAGCACGACTCGAAGGAAATATGGAAACACCATATATTTT	CASSTTRRKYGNTIYF
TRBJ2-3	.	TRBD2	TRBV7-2	TGTGCCAGCAGCTTCCTAGCGGGAGACACAGATACGCAGTATTTT	CASSFLAGDTDTQYF
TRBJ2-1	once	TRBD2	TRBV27	TGTGCCAGCTTTCCTTTAACTAGCGGGCTTTACAATGAGCAGTTCTTC	CASFPLTSGLYNEQFF
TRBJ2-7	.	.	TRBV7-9	TGTGCCAGCAGCTTAAAATCTTCCCTCTGGGGGCGAGAATACGAGCAGTACTTC	CASSLKSSLWGREYEQYF
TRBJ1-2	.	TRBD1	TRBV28	TGTGCCAGCAGTTTAGGCCAACCGGGACAGGGAAACTACACCTTC	CASSLGQPGQGNYTF
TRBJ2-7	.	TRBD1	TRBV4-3	TGCGCCAGCAGCCAACTGCTCCGACAGGGGTCGACCTACGAGCAGTACTTC	CASSQLLRQGSTYEQYF
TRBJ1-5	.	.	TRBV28	TGTGCCAGCCGATTCGAGATTAGCAATCAGCCCCAGCATTTT	CASRFEISNQPQHF
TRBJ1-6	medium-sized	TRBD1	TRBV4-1	TGCGCCAGCAGCCAAGAAGTGACAGGGGACACACCCCTCCACTTT	CASSQEVTGDTPLHF
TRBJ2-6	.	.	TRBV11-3	TGTGCCAGCAGCTCGGCAGGTACTGGGGCCAACGTCCTGACTTTC	CASSSAGTGANVLTF
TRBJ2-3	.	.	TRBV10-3	TGTGCCATCAGTGAGTCTGAGGAACCCACCTCAAATACGCAGTATTTT	CAISESEEPTSNTQYF
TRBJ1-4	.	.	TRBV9	TGTGCCAGCAGCCTAGAGGGGAGAGGTAATGAAAAACTGTTTTTT	CASSLEGRGNEKLFF
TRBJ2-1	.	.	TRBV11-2	TGTGCCAGCAGCTTAGATCAAGGATGGGAGCAGTTCTTC	CASSLDQGWEQFF
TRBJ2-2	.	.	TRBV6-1	TGTGCCAGCAGTGAAGGGGCCCGGGGCGGGGAGCTGTTTTTT	CASSEGARGGELFF
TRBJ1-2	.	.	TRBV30	TGTGCCTGGAGTGTACCGATCCTAGAGGGCTACACCTTC	CAWSVPILEGYTF
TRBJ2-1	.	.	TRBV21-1	TGTGCCAGCAGCACACACTTCCCGGGACTAGCAGACAATGAGCAGTTCTTC	CASSTHFPGLADNEQFF
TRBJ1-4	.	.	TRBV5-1	TGCGCCAGCAGCTTGGTTCGGAGATCAACTAATGAAAAACTGTTTTTT	CASSLVRRSTNEKLFF